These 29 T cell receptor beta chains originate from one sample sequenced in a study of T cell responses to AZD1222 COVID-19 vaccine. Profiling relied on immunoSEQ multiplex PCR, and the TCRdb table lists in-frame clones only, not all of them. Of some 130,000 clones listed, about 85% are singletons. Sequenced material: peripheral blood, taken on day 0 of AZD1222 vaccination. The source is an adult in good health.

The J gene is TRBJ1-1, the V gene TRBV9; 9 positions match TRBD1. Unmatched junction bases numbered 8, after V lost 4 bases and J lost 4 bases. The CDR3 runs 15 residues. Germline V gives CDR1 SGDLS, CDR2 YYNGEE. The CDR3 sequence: CASSTTGQGFTEAFF. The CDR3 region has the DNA TGTGCCAGCAGCACCACGGGACAGGGTTTCACTGAAGCTTTCTTT.

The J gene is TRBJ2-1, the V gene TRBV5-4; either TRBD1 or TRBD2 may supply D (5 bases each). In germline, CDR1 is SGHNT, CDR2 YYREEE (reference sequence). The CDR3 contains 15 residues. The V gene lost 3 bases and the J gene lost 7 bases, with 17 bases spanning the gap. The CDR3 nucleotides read TGTGCCAGCAGCTACGGGGTTAGGGGATGGAATGAGCAGTTCTTC. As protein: CASSYGVRGWNEQFF.

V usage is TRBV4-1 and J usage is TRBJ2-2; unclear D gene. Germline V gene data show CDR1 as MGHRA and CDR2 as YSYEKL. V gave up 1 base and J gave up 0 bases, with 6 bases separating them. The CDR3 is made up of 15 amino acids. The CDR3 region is CASSQVSANTGELFF. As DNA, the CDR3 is TGCGCCAGCAGCCAAGTATCAGCGAACACCGGGGAGCTGTTTTTT.

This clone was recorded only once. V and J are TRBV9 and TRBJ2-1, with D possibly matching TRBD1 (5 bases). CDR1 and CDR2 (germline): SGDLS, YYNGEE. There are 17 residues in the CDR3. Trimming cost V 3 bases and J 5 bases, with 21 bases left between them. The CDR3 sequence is CASSDRTPSNLDNEQFF. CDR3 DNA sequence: TGTGCCAGCAGCGACAGGACCCCGAGTAATTTAGACAATGAGCAGTTCTTC.

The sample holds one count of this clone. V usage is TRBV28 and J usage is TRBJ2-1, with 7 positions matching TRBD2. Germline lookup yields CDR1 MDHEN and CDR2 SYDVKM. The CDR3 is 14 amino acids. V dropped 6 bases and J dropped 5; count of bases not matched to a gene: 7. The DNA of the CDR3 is TGTGCCAGCAGAATAGCGGGCCTGAACAATGAGCAGTTCTTC. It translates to CASRIAGLNNEQFF.

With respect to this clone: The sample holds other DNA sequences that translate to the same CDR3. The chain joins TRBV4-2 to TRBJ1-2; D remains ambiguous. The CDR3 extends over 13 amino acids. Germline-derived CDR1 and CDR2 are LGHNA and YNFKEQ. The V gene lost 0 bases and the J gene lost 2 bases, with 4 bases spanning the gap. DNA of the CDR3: TGTGCCAGCAGCCAAGATAACAACTATGGCTACACCTTC. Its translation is CASSQDNNYGYTF.

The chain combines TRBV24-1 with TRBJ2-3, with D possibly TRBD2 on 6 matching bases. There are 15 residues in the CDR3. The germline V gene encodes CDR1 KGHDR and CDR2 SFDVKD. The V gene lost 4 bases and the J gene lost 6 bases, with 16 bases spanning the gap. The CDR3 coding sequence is TGTGCCACCAGTGAGAGTGGCGGGGTCGGCGATACGCAGTATTTT. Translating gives CATSESGGVGDTQYF.

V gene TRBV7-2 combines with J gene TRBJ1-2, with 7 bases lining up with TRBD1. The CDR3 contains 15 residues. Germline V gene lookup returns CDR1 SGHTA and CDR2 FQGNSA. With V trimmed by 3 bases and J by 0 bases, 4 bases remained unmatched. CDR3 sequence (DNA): TGTGCCAGCAGCTTGCGGACAGGCCCTAACTATGGCTACACCTTC. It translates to CASSLRTGPNYGYTF.

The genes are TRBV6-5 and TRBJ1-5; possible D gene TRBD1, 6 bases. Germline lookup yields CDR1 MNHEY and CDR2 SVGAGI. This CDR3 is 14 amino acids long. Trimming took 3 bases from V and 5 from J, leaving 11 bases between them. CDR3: CASSYGRGHQPQHF. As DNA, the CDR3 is TGTGCCAGCAGTTATGGGCGGGGGCATCAGCCCCAGCATTTT.

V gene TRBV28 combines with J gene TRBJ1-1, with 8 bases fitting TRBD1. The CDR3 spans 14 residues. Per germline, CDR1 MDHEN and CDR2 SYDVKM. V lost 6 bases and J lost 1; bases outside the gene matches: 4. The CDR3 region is CASREGTGNTEAFF. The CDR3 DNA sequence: TGTGCCAGCAGGGAAGGGACAGGGAACACTGAAGCTTTCTTT.

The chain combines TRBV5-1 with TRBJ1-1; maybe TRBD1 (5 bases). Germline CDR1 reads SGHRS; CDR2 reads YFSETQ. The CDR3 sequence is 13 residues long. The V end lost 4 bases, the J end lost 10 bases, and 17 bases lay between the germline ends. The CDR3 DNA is TGCGCCAGCAGCGATCGGGGCTTATCGGGAGCTTTCTTT. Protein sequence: CASSDRGLSGAFF. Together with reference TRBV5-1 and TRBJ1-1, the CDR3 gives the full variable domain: KAGVTQTPRYLIKTRGQQVTLSCSPISGHRSVSWYQQTPGQGLQFLFEYFSETQRNKGNFPGRFSGRQFSNSRSEMNVSTLELGDSALYLCASSDRGLSGAFFGQGTRLTVV.

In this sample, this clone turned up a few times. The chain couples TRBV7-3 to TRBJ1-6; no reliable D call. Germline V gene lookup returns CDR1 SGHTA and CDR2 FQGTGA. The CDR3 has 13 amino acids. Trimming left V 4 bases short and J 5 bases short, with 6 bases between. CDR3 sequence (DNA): TGTGCCAGCAGCTGGGGAGATAATTCACCCCTCCACTTT. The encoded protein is CASSWGDNSPLHF.

The CDR3 nucleotides read TGTGCCAGCAGCTTAAGGGAGACTAGCGGTTGGAGCACAGATACGCAGTATTTT. It is translated as CASSLRETSGWSTDTQYF. The V gene is TRBV11-2, the J gene TRBJ2-3, with 9 bases that match TRBD2. V was pared by 2 bases and J by 0 bases, with 9 bases of the junction left unmatched. The CDR3 loop spans 18 amino acids. CDR1 is SGHAT and CDR2 is FQNNGV in the germline V gene.

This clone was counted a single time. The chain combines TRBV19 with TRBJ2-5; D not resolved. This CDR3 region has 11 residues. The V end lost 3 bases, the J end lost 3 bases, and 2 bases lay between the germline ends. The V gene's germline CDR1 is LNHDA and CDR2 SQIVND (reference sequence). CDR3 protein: CASSMKETQYF. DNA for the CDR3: TGTGCCAGTAGTATGAAAGAGACCCAGTACTTC.

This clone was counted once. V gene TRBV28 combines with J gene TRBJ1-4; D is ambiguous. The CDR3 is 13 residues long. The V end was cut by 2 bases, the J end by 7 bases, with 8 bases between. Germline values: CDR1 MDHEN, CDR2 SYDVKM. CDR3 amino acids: CASSLGSVEKLFF. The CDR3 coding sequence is TGTGCCAGCAGTTTAGGTTCAGTTGAAAAACTGTTTTTT. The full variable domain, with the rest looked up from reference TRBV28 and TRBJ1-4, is DVKVTQSSRYLVKRTGEKVFLECVQDMDHENMFWYRQDPGLGLRLIYFSYDVKMKEKGDIPEGYSVSREKKERFSLILESASTNQTSMYLCASSLGSVEKLFFGSGTQLSVL.

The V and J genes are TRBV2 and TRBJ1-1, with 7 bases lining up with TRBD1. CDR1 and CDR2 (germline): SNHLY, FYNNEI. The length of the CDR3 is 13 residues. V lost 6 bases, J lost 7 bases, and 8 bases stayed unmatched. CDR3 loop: CASSNRRDSEAFF. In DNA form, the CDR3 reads TGTGCCAGCAGCAACCGGAGGGACAGTGAAGCTTTCTTT.

The CDR3 DNA reads TGTGCCAGCAGGGAGGGACCTGGGGCCAACGTCCTGACTTTC. Translation: CASREGPGANVLTF. The chain carries TRBV7-3 and TRBJ2-6, with D perhaps matching TRBD2 (6 bases). CDR1 and CDR2 (germline): SGHTA, FQGTGA. The CDR3 has 14 amino acids. V lost 6 bases, J lost 2 bases, and 8 bases lay in between.

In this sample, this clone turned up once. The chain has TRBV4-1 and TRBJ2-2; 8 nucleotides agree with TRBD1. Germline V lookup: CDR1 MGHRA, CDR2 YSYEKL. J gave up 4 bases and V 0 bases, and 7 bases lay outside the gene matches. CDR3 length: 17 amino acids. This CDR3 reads CASSQEFAGGPTGELFF. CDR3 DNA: TGCGCCAGCAGCCAAGAGTTTGCAGGGGGCCCCACCGGGGAGCTGTTTTTT.

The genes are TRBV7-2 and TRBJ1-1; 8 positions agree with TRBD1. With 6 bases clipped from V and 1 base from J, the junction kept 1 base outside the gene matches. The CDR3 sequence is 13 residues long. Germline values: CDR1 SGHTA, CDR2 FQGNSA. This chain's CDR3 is CASRGTGNTEAFF. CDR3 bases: TGTGCCAGCAGAGGGACAGGGAACACTGAAGCTTTCTTT.

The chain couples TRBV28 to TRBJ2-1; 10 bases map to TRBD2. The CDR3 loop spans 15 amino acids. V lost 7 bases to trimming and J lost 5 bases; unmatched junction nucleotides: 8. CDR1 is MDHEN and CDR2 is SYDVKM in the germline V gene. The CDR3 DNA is TGTGCCAGCAATGATAGCGGGGGGCGCCACAATGAGCAGTTCTTC. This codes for CASNDSGGRHNEQFF.

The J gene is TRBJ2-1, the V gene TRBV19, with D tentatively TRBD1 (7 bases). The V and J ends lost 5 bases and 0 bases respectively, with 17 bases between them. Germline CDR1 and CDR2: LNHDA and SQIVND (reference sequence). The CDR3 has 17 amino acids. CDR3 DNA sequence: TGTGCCAGTAGTGCGGGGACAGCGTGGAGCTCCTACAATGAGCAGTTCTTC. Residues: CASSAGTAWSSYNEQFF.

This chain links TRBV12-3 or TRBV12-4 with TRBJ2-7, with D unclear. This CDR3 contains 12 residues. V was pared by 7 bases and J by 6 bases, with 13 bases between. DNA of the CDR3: TGTGCCAGCACTCTCGATCGGGCCGAGCAGTACTTC. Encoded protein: CASTLDRAEQYF.

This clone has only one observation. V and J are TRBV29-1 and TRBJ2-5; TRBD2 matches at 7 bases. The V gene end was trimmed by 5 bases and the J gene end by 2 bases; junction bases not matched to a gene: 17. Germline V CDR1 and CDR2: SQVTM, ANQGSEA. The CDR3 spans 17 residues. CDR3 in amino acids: CSVQSVQGGPLQETQYF. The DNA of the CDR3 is TGCAGCGTTCAATCTGTCCAGGGAGGGCCCCTACAAGAGACCCAGTACTTC.

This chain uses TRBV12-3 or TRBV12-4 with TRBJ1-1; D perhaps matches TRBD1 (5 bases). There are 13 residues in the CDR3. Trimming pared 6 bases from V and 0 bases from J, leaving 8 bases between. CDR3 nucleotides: TGTGCCAGCAGCCCGACAGTGAACACTGAAGCTTTCTTT. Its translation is CASSPTVNTEAFF.

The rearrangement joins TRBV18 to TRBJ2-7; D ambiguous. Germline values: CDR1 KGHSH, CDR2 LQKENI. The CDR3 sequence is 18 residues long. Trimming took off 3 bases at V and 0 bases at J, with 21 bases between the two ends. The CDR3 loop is CASSPDNQLNPFSYEQYF. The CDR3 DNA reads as TGTGCCAGCTCACCGGATAACCAGCTCAACCCTTTCTCCTACGAGCAGTACTTC.

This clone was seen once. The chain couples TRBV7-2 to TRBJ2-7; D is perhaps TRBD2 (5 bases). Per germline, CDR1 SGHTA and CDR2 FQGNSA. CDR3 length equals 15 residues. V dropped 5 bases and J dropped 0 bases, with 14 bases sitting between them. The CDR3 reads CASSPLGGSSYEQYF. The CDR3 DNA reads TGTGCCAGCAGCCCCCTCGGTGGGAGCTCCTACGAGCAGTACTTC.

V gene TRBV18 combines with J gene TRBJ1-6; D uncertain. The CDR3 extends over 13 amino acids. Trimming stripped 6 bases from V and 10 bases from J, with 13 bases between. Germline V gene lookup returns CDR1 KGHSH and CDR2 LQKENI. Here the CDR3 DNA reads TGTGCCAGCTCCCCGGACCCACGATCACCCCTCCACTTT. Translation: CASSPDPRSPLHF.

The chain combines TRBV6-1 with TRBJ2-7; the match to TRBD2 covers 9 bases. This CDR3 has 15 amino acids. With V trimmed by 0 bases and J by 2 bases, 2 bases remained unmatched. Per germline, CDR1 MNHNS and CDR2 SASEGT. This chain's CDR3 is CASSEAAGGAYEQYF. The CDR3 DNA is TGTGCCAGCAGTGAAGCCGCGGGGGGGGCCTACGAGCAGTACTTC.

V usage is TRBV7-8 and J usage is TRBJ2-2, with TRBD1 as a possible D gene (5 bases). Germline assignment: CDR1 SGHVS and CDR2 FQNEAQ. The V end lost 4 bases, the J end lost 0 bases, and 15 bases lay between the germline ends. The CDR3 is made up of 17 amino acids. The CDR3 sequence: CASSSRRDSSNTGELFF. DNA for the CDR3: TGTGCCAGCAGCTCGCGGCGAGACAGTTCGAACACCGGGGAGCTGTTTTTT.